This T cell receptor (beta chain) was sequenced for a study of Graves' ophthalmopathy and Graves' hyperthyroidism. Ten or more counts support this clonotype. Newly diagnosed, the hyperthyroidism patients had under 2 months' duration and were aged 18 to 65. Investigators amplified TCR beta CDR3 regions from RNA transcripts. First-round RT-PCR relied on HTBI primers, and a second-round multiplex PCR came next. Via MiXCR, TCRdb re-called the multiplex PCR reads, giving one row per CDR3 protein. The table shows about 380,000 distinct CDR3 sequences, with over 15% occurring only once. The sequenced sample consisted of peripheral blood. The receptor's source is a woman aged 18-29 years with stable Graves' hyperthyroidism.

In DNA, the CDR3 is TGTGCCAGCAGTTCCAGGGGTAGGCCTGAAGCTTTCTTT. Protein: CASSSRGRPEAFF. V gene TRBV12-3 or TRBV12-4 combines with J gene TRBJ1-1; D possibly corresponds to TRBD1 (6 bases). V was cut by 4 bases and J by 6 bases, with 12 bases left in between. This CDR3 is built from 13 residues.